Below, 10 T cell receptor beta chains from the same sample are listed, as sequenced in a study of type 1 regulatory T cells. Using its own MiXCR run on the reads, TCRdb lists one record per CDR3 protein. Of 80,000 to 100,000 distinct CDR3 sequences listed, about 28% are singletons. Material: CD4+ T cells, either the whole sample or a sorted fraction (not recorded which). The source of these receptors is a human donor in good health.

The chain employs TRBV7-8 and TRBJ2-4; TRBD1 aligns across 8 bases. The CDR3 covers 16 residues. CDR1 SGHVS and CDR2 FQNEAQ come from the germline V gene. Unmatched junction bases numbered 9, after V lost 0 bases and J lost 8 bases. The CDR3 sequence is CASSLAPQGAYDIQYF. CDR3 nucleotide sequence: TGTGCCAGCAGCTTAGCTCCTCAGGGGGCTTACGACATTCAGTACTTC.

The J gene is TRBJ1-6, the V gene TRBV27; D unresolved. There are 17 residues in the CDR3. Germline CDR1 is MNHEY and CDR2 is SMNVEV (reference sequence). Trimming took off 5 bases at V and 7 bases at J, with 21 bases between the two ends. CDR3 sequence: CASSATRVIGFNSPLHF. CDR3 in DNA: TGTGCCAGCAGTGCGACCCGGGTCATAGGGTTCAATTCACCCCTCCACTTT.

This chain connects TRBV12-3 or TRBV12-4 to TRBJ2-1, with TRBD2 as a possible D gene (6 bases). V was clipped by 5 bases and J by 4 bases, with 21 bases between them. The CDR3 totals 17 residues. CDR3 sequence (DNA): TGTGCCAGCAGTCCTGCCAGGGACGGGAGTAATTACAATGAGCAGTTCTTC. Translated, it gives CASSPARDGSNYNEQFF.

The chain joins TRBV19 to TRBJ2-1; TRBD2 matches at 8 bases. Germline-derived CDR1 and CDR2 are LNHDA and SQIVND (reference sequence). J lost 5 bases, V lost 5 bases, and 11 bases had no gene match. The CDR3 contains 16 residues. The DNA for the CDR3 is TGTGCCAGTAGTCTTCGCGGACTAGCCACGCACAATGAGCAGTTCTTC. Translation: CASSLRGLATHNEQFF.

CDR3 residues: CASSYLGAALTGELFF. CDR3 in DNA: TGCGCCAGCAGCTACTTGGGCGCAGCGCTAACCGGGGAGCTGTTTTTT. The J gene is TRBJ2-2, the V gene TRBV5-1; D remains ambiguous. The germline gives CDR1 SGHRS, CDR2 YFSETQ. The CDR3 consists of 16 residues. V was cut by 3 bases and J by 5 bases, with 17 bases left in between.

This clonotype came up once. This chain connects TRBV3-1 to TRBJ1-1; D gene unclear. The CDR3 is made up of 14 amino acids. V gave up 3 bases and J gave up 1 base, with 9 bases separating them. Germline CDR1 LGHDT, CDR2 YNNKEL (reference sequence). CDR3 coding DNA: TGTGCCAGCAGCCAGGGTACAAGGAACACTGAAGCTTTCTTT. Protein: CASSQGTRNTEAFF.

The V gene is TRBV6-2 or TRBV6-3, the J gene TRBJ2-7; D not certain. CDR1 and CDR2 (germline): MNHEY, SVGEGT. Trimming stripped 2 bases from V and 5 bases from J, with 10 bases between. There are 13 residues in the CDR3. The CDR3 reads CASSYVGFNEQYF. CDR3 nucleotide sequence: TGTGCCAGCAGTTACGTAGGGTTCAACGAGCAGTACTTC.

V and J are TRBV6-5 and TRBJ2-2; 7 bases line up with TRBD2. The V segment lost 0 bases and the J segment 4 bases; nucleotides outside the gene matches: 14. This CDR3 has 19 residues. CDR1 MNHEY and CDR2 SVGAGI come from the germline V gene. The CDR3 sequence is CASSYSIGQDGRSTGELFF. CDR3 nucleotides: TGTGCCAGCAGTTACTCGATTGGCCAGGACGGGAGGAGCACCGGGGAGCTGTTTTTT.

This chain joins TRBV20-1 and TRBJ2-1; unclear D gene. Trimming stripped 1 base from V and 7 bases from J, with 8 bases between. The germline V gene encodes CDR1 DFQATT and CDR2 SNEGSKA (reference sequence). This CDR3 is built from 12 residues. CDR3 loop: CSARVRENEQFF. CDR3 nucleotides: TGCAGTGCTAGAGTTAGGGAAAATGAGCAGTTCTTC.

This clonotype was found a few times. V and J are TRBV9 and TRBJ2-1; D gene ambiguous. Trimming removed 3 bases at V and 7 bases at J, with 17 bases between. The CDR3 is made up of 15 amino acids. Germline V CDR1 and CDR2: SGDLS, YYNGEE. The CDR3 sequence: CASSAGSLGRNEQFF. The CDR3, as DNA: TGTGCCAGCAGCGCCGGGTCCCTCGGAAGGAATGAGCAGTTCTTC. The full variable domain, rest sourced from reference TRBV9 and TRBJ2-1, is DSGVTQTPKHLITATGQRVTLRCSPRSGDLSVYWYQQSLDQGLQFLIQYYNGEERAKGNILERFSAQQFPDLHSELNLSSLELGDSALYFCASSAGSLGRNEQFFGPGTRLTVL.